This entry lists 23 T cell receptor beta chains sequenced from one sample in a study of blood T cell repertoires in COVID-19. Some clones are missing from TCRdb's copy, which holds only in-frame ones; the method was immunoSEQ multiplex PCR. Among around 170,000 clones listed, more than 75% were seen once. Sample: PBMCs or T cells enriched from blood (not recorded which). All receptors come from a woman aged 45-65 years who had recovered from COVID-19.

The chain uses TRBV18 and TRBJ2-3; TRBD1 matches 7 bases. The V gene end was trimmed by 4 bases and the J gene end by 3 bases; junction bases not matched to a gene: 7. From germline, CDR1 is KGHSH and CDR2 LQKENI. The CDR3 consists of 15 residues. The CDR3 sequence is CASSLRSRGTDTQYF. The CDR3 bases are TGTGCCAGCTCACTCAGGAGCAGGGGGACAGATACGCAGTATTTT.

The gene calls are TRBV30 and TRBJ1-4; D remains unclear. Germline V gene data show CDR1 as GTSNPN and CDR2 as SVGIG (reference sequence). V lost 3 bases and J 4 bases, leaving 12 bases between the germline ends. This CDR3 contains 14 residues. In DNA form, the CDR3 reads TGTGCCTGGAGGTCGGGATCCGATAATGAAAAACTGTTTTTT. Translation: CAWRSGSDNEKLFF.

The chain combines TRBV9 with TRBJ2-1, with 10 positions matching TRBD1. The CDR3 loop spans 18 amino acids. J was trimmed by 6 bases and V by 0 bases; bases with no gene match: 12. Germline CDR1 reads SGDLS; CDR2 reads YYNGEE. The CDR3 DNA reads TGTGCCAGCAGCGTAGCCACGGGACAGGGGCCAGTCGGCAATGAGCAGTTCTTC. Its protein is CASSVATGQGPVGNEQFF.

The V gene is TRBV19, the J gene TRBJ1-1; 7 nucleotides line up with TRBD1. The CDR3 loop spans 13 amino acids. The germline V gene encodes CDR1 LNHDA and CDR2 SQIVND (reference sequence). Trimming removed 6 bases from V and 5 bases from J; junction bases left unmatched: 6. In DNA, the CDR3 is TGTGCCAGTAGCGAGATGACAGGGACTGAAGCTTTCTTT. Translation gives CASSEMTGTEAFF.

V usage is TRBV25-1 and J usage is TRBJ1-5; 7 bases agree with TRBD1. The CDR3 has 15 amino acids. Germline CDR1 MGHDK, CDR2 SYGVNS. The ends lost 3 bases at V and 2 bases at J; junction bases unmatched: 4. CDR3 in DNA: TGTGCCAGCAGTGATAGGGGGCTCGGCAATCAGCCCCAGCATTTT. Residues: CASSDRGLGNQPQHF. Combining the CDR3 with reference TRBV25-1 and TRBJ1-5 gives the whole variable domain EADIYQTPRYLVIGTGKKITLECSQTMGHDKMYWYQQDPGMELHLIHYSYGVNSTEKGDLSSESTVSRIRTEHFPLTLESARPSHTSQYLCASSDRGLGNQPQHFGDGTRLSIL.

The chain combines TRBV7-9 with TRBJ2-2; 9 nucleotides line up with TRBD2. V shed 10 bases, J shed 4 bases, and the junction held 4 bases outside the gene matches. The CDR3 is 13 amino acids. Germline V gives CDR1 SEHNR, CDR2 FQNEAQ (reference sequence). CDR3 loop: CANPRGGTGELFF. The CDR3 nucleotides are TGTGCCAACCCGCGGGGGGGCACCGGGGAGCTGTTTTTT.

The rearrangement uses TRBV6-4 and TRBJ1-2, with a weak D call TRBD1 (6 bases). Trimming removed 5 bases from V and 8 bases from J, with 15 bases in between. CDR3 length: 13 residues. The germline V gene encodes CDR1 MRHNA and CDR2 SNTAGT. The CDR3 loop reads CASSPGGRGGYTF. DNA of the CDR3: TGTGCCAGCAGTCCGGGGGGCAGAGGAGGCTACACCTTC.

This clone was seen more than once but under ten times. The CDR3 is CASSLRVGELFF. The CDR3, as DNA: TGTGCCAGCAGTTTGCGTGTCGGGGAGCTGTTTTTT. The V and J genes are TRBV28 and TRBJ2-2; no definite D call. V lost 3 bases, J lost 7 bases, and 6 bases lay in between. Germline-derived CDR1 and CDR2 are MDHEN and SYDVKM. This CDR3 has 12 residues.

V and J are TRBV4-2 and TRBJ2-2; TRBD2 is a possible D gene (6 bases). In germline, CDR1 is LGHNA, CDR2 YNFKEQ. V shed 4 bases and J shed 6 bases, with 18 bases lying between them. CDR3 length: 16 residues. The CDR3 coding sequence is TGTGCCAGCAGCCTAATAGCGGCATTGAGCCCCGGGGAGCTGTTTTTT. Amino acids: CASSLIAALSPGELFF.

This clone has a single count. CDR3 DNA sequence: TGTGCCAGTAGTATAGATCCAGGGGATGGCGGCATTCAGTACTTC. Protein product: CASSIDPGDGGIQYF. The rearrangement joins TRBV19 to TRBJ2-4; D is possibly TRBD1 (6 bases). The CDR3 contains 15 residues. The V end lost 0 bases, the J end lost 9 bases, and 15 bases lay between the germline ends. Germline values: CDR1 LNHDA, CDR2 SQIVND (reference sequence). Filled out from reference TRBV19 and TRBJ2-4, the complete variable domain reads DGGITQSPKYLFRKEGQNVTLSCEQNLNHDAMYWYRQDPGQGLRLIYYSQIVNDFQKGDIAEGYSVSREKKESFPLTVTSAQKNPTAFYLCASSIDPGDGGIQYFGAGTRLSVL.

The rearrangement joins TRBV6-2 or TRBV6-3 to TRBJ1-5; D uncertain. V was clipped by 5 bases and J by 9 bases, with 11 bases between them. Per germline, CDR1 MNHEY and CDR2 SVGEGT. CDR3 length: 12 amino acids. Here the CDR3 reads CASSTSGRPQHF. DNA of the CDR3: TGTGCCAGCAGTACCTCGGGTCGGCCCCAGCATTTT.

The CDR3 DNA sequence: TGTGCCAGCAGTCTAACAGGTGGAAGCAATCAGCCCCAGCATTTT. Protein: CASSLTGGSNQPQHF. This rearrangement joins TRBV6-5 to TRBJ1-5, with TRBD1 as a possible D gene (5 bases). The CDR3 runs 15 residues. Trimming cost V 5 bases and J 1 base, with 12 bases left between them. Germline CDR1 and CDR2: MNHEY and SVGAGI.

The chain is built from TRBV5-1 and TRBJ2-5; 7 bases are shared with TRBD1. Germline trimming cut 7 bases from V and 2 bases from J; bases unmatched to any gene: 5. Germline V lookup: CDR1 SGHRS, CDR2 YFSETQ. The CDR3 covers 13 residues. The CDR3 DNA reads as TGCGCCAGCGTCGGGACAGCTCAAGAGACCCAGTACTTC. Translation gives CASVGTAQETQYF. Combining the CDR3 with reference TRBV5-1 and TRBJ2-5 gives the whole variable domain KAGVTQTPRYLIKTRGQQVTLSCSPISGHRSVSWYQQTPGQGLQFLFEYFSETQRNKGNFPGRFSGRQFSNSRSEMNVSTLELGDSALYLCASVGTAQETQYFGPGTRLLVL.

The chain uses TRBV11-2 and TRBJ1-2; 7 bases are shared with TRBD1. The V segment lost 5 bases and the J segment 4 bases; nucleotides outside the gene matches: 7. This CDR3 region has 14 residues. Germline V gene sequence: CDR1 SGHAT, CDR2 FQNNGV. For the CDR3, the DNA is TGTGCCAGCAGCCCCCAAAGGACAGGCTATGGCTACACCTTC. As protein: CASSPQRTGYGYTF.

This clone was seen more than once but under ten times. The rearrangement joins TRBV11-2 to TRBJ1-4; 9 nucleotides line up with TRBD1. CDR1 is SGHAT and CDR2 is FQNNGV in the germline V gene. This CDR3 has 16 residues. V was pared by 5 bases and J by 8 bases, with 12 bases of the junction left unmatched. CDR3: CASSLSSGTGHEKLFF. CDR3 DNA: TGTGCCAGCAGCCTCTCCTCCGGGACAGGGCACGAAAAACTGTTTTTT.

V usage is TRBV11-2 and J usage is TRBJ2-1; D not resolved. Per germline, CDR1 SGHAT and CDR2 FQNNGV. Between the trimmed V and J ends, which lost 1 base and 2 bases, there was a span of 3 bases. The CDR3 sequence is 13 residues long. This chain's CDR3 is CASSLVTYNEQFF. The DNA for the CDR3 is TGTGCCAGCAGCTTAGTTACCTACAATGAGCAGTTCTTC. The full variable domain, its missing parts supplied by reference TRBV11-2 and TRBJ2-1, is EAGVAQSPRYKIIEKRQSVAFWCNPISGHATLYWYQQILGQGPKLLIQFQNNGVVDDSQLPKDRFSAERLKGVDSTLKIQPAKLEDSAVYLCASSLVTYNEQFFGPGTRLTVL.

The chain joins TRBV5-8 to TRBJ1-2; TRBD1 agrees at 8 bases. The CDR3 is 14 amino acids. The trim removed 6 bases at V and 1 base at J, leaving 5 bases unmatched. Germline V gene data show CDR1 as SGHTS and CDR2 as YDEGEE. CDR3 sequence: CASNPDRVNYGYTF. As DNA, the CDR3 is TGTGCCAGCAACCCGGACAGGGTTAACTATGGCTACACCTTC. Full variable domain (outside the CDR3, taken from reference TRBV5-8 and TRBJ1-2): EAGVTQSPTHLIKTRGQQATLRCSPISGHTSVYWYQQALGLGLQFLLWYDEGEERNRGNFPPRFSGRQFPNYSSELNVNALELEDSALYLCASNPDRVNYGYTFGSGTRLTVV.

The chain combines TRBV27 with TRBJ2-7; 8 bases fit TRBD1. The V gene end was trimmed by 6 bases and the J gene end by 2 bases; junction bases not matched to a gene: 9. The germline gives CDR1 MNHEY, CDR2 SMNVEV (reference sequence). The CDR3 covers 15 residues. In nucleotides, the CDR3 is TGTGCCAGCAGCAAATTACAGGGGGATACCTACGAGCAGTACTTC. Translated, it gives CASSKLQGDTYEQYF.

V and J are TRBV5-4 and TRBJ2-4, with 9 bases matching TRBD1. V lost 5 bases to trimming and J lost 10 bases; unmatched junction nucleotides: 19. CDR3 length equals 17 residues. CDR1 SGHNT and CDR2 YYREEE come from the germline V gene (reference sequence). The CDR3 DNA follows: TGTGCCAGCAGTGGGGGACTACAACGGGACAGGGCTCGAATTCAGTACTTC. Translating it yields CASSGGLQRDRARIQYF.

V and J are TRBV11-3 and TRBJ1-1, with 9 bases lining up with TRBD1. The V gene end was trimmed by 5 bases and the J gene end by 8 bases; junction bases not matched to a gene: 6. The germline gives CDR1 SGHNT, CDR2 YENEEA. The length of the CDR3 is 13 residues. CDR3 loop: CASSGGQGLEAFF. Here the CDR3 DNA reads TGTGCCAGCAGCGGGGGACAGGGCCTAGAAGCTTTCTTT.

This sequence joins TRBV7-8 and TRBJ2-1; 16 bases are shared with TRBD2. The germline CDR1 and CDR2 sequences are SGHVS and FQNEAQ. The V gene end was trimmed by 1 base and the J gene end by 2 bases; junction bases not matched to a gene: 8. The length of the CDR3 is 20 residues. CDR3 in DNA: TGTGCCAGCAGCTTAGGGGGACTAGCGGGAGGGCTATCTCCCTACAATGAGCAGTTCTTC. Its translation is CASSLGGLAGGLSPYNEQFF.

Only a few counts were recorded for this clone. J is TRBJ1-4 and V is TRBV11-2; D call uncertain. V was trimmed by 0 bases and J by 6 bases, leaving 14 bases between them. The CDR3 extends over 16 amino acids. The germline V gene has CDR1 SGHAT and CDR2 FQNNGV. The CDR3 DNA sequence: TGTGCCAGCAGCTTAGATATGGCAGGCGTTGATGAAAAACTGTTTTTT. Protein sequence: CASSLDMAGVDEKLFF. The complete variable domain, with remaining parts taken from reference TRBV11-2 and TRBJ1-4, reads EAGVAQSPRYKIIEKRQSVAFWCNPISGHATLYWYQQILGQGPKLLIQFQNNGVVDDSQLPKDRFSAERLKGVDSTLKIQPAKLEDSAVYLCASSLDMAGVDEKLFFGSGTQLSVL.

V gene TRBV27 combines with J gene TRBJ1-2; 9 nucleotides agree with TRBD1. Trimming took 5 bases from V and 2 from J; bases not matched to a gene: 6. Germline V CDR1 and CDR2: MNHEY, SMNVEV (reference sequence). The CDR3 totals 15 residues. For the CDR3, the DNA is TGTGCCAGCAGTCCGCGGACAGGGGCGAACTATGGCTACACCTTC. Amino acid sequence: CASSPRTGANYGYTF.